The 23 T cell receptor beta chains in this list originate from one sample, sequenced in a study of blood T cell repertoires in COVID-19 (dated by TCRdb to about 2020). The receptor library was made with the immunoSEQ multiplex PCR assay. This is the immuneACCESS table as TCRdb keeps it, with only in-frame sequences that have V and J called. A part of the clones is gone; compared with another copy, unresolved V genes explain less than half, and the rest is unexplained. The sample profile shows around 450,000 clones; about nine tenths of them were found once. The ten most abundant clones make up roughly 0.7% of the sample. Material: PBMCs or T cells enriched from blood (not recorded which). The source is a young woman who had recovered from COVID-19.

The chain combines TRBV14 with TRBJ2-5; D unresolved. CDR1 and CDR2 from the germline V gene are SGHDN and FVKESK. CDR3 length equals 13 residues. Trimming cost V 1 base and J 7 bases, with 10 bases left between them. The CDR3 bases are TGTGCCAGCAGCCAAGGGGCCCTCCTGACCCAGTACTTC. It yields the protein CASSQGALLTQYF. Full variable domain (missing parts from reference TRBV14 and TRBJ2-5): EAGVTQFPSHSVIEKGQTVTLRCDPISGHDNLYWYRRVMGKEIKFLLHFVKESKQDESGMPNNRFLAERTGGTYSTLKVQPAELEDSGVYFCASSQGALLTQYFGPGTRLLVL.

This clone showed up just once. The chain recombines TRBV2 with TRBJ2-3; D remains unclear. Looked up from germline, CDR1 is SNHLY and CDR2 is FYNNEI. Trimming took off 7 bases at V and 5 bases at J, with 16 bases between the two ends. The length of the CDR3 is 14 residues. CDR3 sequence reads: CASTLRLAQDTQYF. The DNA for the CDR3 is TGTGCCAGCACCTTACGACTGGCGCAAGATACGCAGTATTTT.

The V call is TRBV27, the J call TRBJ2-1; 16 bases are shared with TRBD2. After removal of 10 bases from V and 8 bases from J, the junction contained 11 bases not matched to a gene. The CDR3 consists of 16 residues. Germline CDR1 is MNHEY and CDR2 is SMNVEV (reference sequence). CDR3: CATKPPGLAGGHEQFF. Here the CDR3 DNA reads TGTGCCACGAAACCCCCGGGACTAGCGGGGGGGCATGAGCAGTTCTTC.

The chain carries TRBV18 and TRBJ2-5, with 11 bases aligning to TRBD1. CDR3 length equals 14 residues. V was clipped by 4 bases and J by 3 bases; unmatched bases: 1. Germline V gene sequence: CDR1 KGHSH, CDR2 LQKENI. The CDR3 nucleotides are TGTGCCAGCTCACGGGACAGGGGGGAAGAGACCCAGTACTTC. This encodes CASSRDRGEETQYF.

Concerning this clone: Other nucleotide sequences from this sample produce the same CDR3. The rearrangement links TRBV7-2 to TRBJ1-2; TRBD1 matches 8 bases. CDR1 is SGHTA, CDR2 FQGNSA, per germline. The CDR3 is 12 residues long. The J segment lost 7 bases and the V segment lost 4 bases, leaving 2 bases of the junction unmatched. In nucleotides, the CDR3 is TGTGCCAGCAGCTCGGACAGGGTTGGCTACACCTTC. Its translation is CASSSDRVGYTF.

The V call is TRBV7-9, the J call TRBJ1-6; 7 nucleotides agree with TRBD1. The J segment lost 8 bases and the V segment lost 3 bases, leaving 4 bases of the junction unmatched. CDR1 and CDR2 (germline): SEHNR, FQNEAQ (reference sequence). CDR3 length: 14 amino acids. CDR3: CASSFGDSYSPLHF. The DNA of the CDR3 is TGTGCCAGCAGCTTCGGGGACAGCTATTCACCCCTCCACTTT.

The chain employs TRBV6-5 and TRBJ1-1; D gene ambiguous. Germline CDR1 and CDR2: MNHEY and SVGAGI. The CDR3 spans 11 residues. The CDR3 region is CGARLNTEAFF. CDR3 DNA: TGTGGGGCCAGGCTGAACACTGAAGCTTTCTTT.

This chain uses TRBV30 with TRBJ1-4, with TRBD1 matching 9 bases. V lost 3 bases, J lost 7 bases, and 6 bases stayed unmatched. The CDR3 contains 14 residues. Germline V gives CDR1 GTSNPN, CDR2 SVGIG (reference sequence). CDR3 nucleotide sequence: TGTGCCTGGAGCGGGGACAGGGTGGCTGAAAAACTGTTTTTT. It codes for CAWSGDRVAEKLFF.

The chain has TRBV7-8 and TRBJ1-2; D gene ambiguous. CDR1 and CDR2 (germline): SGHVS, FQNEAQ. CDR3 size: 18 residues. V was pared by 5 bases and J by 4 bases, with 26 bases between. CDR3 loop: CASSRIRRQREGGYGYTF. CDR3 in DNA: TGTGCCAGCAGCCGTATAAGGCGGCAGCGCGAGGGTGGCTATGGCTACACCTTC.

The J gene is TRBJ2-5, the V gene TRBV24-1, with no clear D. Germline V CDR1 and CDR2: KGHDR, SFDVKD. Trimming shortened V by 1 base and J by 2 bases, and 7 bases separated the two germline ends. The CDR3 totals 14 residues. CDR3 residues: CATSDFYSQETQYF. In nucleotides, the CDR3 is TGTGCCACCAGTGATTTCTACAGTCAAGAGACCCAGTACTTC.

V gene TRBV18 combines with J gene TRBJ1-2, with TRBD1 matching over 8 bases. Germline assignment: CDR1 KGHSH and CDR2 LQKENI. The ends lost 4 bases at V and 3 bases at J; junction bases unmatched: 7. The CDR3 length is 15 residues. The CDR3 DNA reads TGTGCCAGCTCACTATATGGACAGGGCGACTATGGCTACACCTTC. It is translated as CASSLYGQGDYGYTF. Full variable domain (remainder filled in from reference TRBV18 and TRBJ1-2): NAGVMQNPRHLVRRRGQEARLRCSPMKGHSHVYWYRQLPEEGLKFMVYLQKENIIDESGMPKERFSAEFPKEGPSILRIQQVVRGDSAAYFCASSLYGQGDYGYTFGSGTRLTVV.

V gene TRBV2 combines with J gene TRBJ1-1, with TRBD1 matching 9 bases. V dropped 5 bases and J dropped 6; count of bases not matched to a gene: 10. In germline, CDR1 is SNHLY, CDR2 FYNNEI. This CDR3 has 15 residues. The CDR3 sequence is CASSYLRDRVAEAFF. The CDR3 coding sequence is TGTGCCAGCAGTTACCTCCGGGACAGGGTCGCTGAAGCTTTCTTT.

This chain uses TRBV12-3 or TRBV12-4 with TRBJ1-1; D is unresolved. This CDR3 has 11 residues. The V and J ends lost 4 bases and 3 bases respectively, with 3 bases between them. The DNA of the CDR3 is TGTGCCAGCAGTTCCTACACTGAAGCTTTCTTT. The encoded protein is CASSSYTEAFF.

V is TRBV27 and J is TRBJ1-1; D is undetermined. V lost 0 bases, J lost 1 base, and 15 bases lay in between. Germline-derived CDR1 and CDR2 are MNHEY and SMNVEV (reference sequence). This CDR3 spans 17 amino acids. The CDR3 coding sequence is TGTGCCAGCAGTTTATCGAAGTTCGAGGAGACGAACACTGAAGCTTTCTTT. It yields the protein CASSLSKFEETNTEAFF.

The chain is built from TRBV5-4 and TRBJ2-5, with a possible D match to TRBD2 (6 bases). This CDR3 region has 13 residues. V was shortened by 7 bases and J by 7 bases, with 17 bases between the two germline ends. Germline loops: CDR1 SGHNT, CDR2 YYREEE (reference sequence). CDR3 in amino acids: CASHLDGAGTQYF. Here the CDR3 DNA reads TGTGCCAGCCATCTGGACGGAGCGGGGACCCAGTACTTC.

The rearrangement uses TRBV7-9 and TRBJ2-3; TRBD2 aligns across 9 bases. CDR3 length: 17 residues. After removal of 0 bases from V and 6 bases from J, the junction contained 10 bases not matched to a gene. In germline, CDR1 is SEHNR, CDR2 FQNEAQ (reference sequence). The CDR3 nucleotides read TGTGCCAGCAGCTTAGCGTGGCTAGCGGGGATCGGGGATACGCAGTATTTT. It encodes CASSLAWLAGIGDTQYF.

The DNA for the CDR3 is TGTGCCAGCAGCACGGTTGCCGGTGCAGAAGCTTTCTTT. Translating it yields CASSTVAGAEAFF. The chain employs TRBV11-3 and TRBJ1-1, with D unclear. Germline loops: CDR1 SGHNT, CDR2 YENEEA. CDR3 size: 13 residues. V dropped 5 bases and J dropped 8 bases, with 15 bases sitting between them.

The CDR3 DNA reads TGTGCCAGCAGTGATAGACAGGGGTTCGATGAGCAGTTCTTC. This gives the protein CASSDRQGFDEQFF. The chain has TRBV6-4 and TRBJ2-1; 8 nucleotides line up with TRBD1. Germline V lookup: CDR1 MRHNA, CDR2 SNTAGT. CDR3 length: 14 amino acids. V lost 3 bases to trimming and J lost 8 bases; unmatched junction nucleotides: 6.

The chain is built from TRBV6-5 and TRBJ1-2; D may be TRBD1 (6 bases). The ends were cut back, 7 bases at V and 5 bases at J, with 20 bases in the middle. The germline gives CDR1 MNHEY, CDR2 SVGAGI. The CDR3 covers 15 residues. The CDR3, as DNA: TGTGCCAGCACAGTCCGAGACAGGTCTCTATATGGCTACACCTTC. Amino acid sequence: CASTVRDRSLYGYTF.

This clone has a single count. The chain carries TRBV3-1 (or the pseudogene TRBV3-2) and TRBJ1-4; 9 bases align to TRBD1. CDR3 length: 16 amino acids. From germline, CDR1 is LGHDT and CDR2 YNNKEL (reference sequence). V was pared by 6 bases and J by 5 bases, with 10 bases of the junction left unmatched. The CDR3 protein is CASSLPGQGANEKLFF. CDR3 nucleotides: TGTGCCAGCAGTCTACCGGGACAGGGCGCCAATGAAAAACTGTTTTTT.

This chain joins TRBV19 and TRBJ2-2; 10 bases line up with TRBD2. Germline V gene sequence: CDR1 LNHDA, CDR2 SQIVND (reference sequence). The CDR3 runs 14 residues. V dropped 10 bases and J dropped 8; count of bases not matched to a gene: 10. CDR3 coding DNA: TGTGCCACCGCACAAAGCGGGGGGGCAGGGGAGCTGTTTTTT. This sequence encodes CATAQSGGAGELFF.

DNA of the CDR3: TGTGCCACCTCATGGGCTCCCGATCAGCCCCAGCATTTT. It specifies CATSWAPDQPQHF. The chain couples TRBV5-4 to TRBJ1-5; D is ambiguous. CDR1 SGHNT and CDR2 YYREEE come from the germline V gene (reference sequence). The CDR3 has 13 amino acids. The V gene lost 9 bases and the J gene lost 5 bases, with 15 bases spanning the gap.

The V call is TRBV5-8, the J call TRBJ2-5, with 10 positions matching TRBD1. The CDR3 covers 15 residues. The germline V gene encodes CDR1 SGHTS and CDR2 YDEGEE. Trimming at V came to 6 bases and at J to 3 bases, leaving 8 bases not matched to a gene. Written as DNA, the CDR3 is TGTGCCAGCAATGGACAGGGGGGAGGTAAAGAGACCCAGTACTTC. Its translation is CASNGQGGGKETQYF.